This TCR beta chain was obtained from a study of cytomegalovirus exposure and HLA in healthy donors. The V and J ends lost 4 bases and 10 bases, in that order; junction bases with no gene match: 7. Germline-derived CDR1 and CDR2 are SEHNR and FQNEAQ (reference sequence). CDR3 size: 14 residues. The PCR made use of 60 Vbeta and 13 Jbeta primers. Clones were sequenced by immunoSEQ multiplex PCR, and TCRdb holds only the in-frame ones, with some missing. This table holds more than 95,000 clones, around three quarters found once. The chain links TRBV7-9 to TRBJ1-6; 7 positions agree with TRBD1. Sequencing was performed on PBMCs. The receptor was derived from a female donor in good health and CMV-seronegative. The CDR3 is CASSSTGVGSPLHF. The CDR3 DNA sequence: TGTGCCAGCAGCTCCACAGGGGTAGGGTCACCCCTCCACTTT.